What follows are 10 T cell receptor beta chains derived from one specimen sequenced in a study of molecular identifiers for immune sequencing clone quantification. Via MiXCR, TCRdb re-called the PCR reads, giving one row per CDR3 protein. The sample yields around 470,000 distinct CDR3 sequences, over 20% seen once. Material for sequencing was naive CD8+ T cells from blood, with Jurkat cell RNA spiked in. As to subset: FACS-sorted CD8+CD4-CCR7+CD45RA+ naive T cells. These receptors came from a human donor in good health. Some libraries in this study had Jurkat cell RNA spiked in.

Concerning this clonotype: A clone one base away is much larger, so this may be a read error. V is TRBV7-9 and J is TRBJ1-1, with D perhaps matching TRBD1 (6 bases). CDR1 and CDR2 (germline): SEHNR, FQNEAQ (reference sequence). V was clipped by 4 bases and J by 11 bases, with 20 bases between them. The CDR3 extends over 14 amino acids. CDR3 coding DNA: TGTGCCAGCAGCTATATATTGGGGGCCGCCAGGGCTTTCTTT. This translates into CASSYILGAARAFF.

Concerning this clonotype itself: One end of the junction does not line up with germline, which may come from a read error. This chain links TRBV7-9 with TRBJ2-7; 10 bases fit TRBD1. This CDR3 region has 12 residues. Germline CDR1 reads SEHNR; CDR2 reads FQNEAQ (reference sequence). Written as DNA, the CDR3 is TGTGCCAGCAGCAAGACAGGGGGCGAGCGGTACTTT. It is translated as CASSKTGGERYF.

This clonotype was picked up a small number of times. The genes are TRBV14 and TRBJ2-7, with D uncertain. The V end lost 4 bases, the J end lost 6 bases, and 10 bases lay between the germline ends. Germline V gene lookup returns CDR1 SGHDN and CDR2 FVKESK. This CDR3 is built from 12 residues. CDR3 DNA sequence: TGTGCCAGCAGCCCATTGAAGTGCGAGCAGTACTTC. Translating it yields CASSPLKCEQYF.

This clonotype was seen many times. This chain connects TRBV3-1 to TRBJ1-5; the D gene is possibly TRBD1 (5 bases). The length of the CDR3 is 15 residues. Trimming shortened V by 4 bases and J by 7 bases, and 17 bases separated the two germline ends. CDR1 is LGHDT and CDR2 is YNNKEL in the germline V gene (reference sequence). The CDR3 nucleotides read TGTGCCAGCAGCCCAACCCCCGGGACGGGGCAGCCCCAGCATTTT. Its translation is CASSPTPGTGQPQHF.

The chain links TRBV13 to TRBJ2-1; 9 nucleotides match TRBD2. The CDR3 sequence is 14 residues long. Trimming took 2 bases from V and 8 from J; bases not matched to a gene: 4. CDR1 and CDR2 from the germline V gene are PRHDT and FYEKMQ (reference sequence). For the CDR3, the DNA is TGTGCCAGCAGCTTATTAGCGGGAGTTTATGAGCAGTTCTTC. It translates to CASSLLAGVYEQFF. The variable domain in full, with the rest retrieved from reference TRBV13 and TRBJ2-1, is AAGVIQSPRHLIKEKRETATLKCYPIPRHDTVYWYQQGPGQDPQFLISFYEKMQSDKGSIPDRFSAQQFSDYHSELNMSSLELGDSALYFCASSLLAGVYEQFFGPGTRLTVL.

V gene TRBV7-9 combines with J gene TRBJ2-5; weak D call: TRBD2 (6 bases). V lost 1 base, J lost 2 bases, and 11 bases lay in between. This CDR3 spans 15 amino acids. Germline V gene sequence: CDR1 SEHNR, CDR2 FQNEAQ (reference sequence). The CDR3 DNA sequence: TGTGCCAGCAGCTTAGGGTTTAGCGGTCAAGAGACCCAGTACTTC. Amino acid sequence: CASSLGFSGQETQYF.

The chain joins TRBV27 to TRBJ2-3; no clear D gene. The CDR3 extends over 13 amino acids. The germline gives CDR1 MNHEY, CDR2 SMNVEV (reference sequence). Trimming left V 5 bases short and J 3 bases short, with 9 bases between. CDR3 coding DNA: TGTGCCAGCAGTCTCACGTGGACAGATACGCAGTATTTT. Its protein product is CASSLTWTDTQYF.

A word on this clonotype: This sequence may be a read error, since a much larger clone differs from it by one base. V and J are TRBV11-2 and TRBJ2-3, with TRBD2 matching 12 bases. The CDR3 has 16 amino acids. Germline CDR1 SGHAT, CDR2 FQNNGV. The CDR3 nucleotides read TGTACCAGCAGCAAAGGACTAGCGGGGAGCACAGATACGCAGTATTTT. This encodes CTSSKGLAGSTDTQYF.

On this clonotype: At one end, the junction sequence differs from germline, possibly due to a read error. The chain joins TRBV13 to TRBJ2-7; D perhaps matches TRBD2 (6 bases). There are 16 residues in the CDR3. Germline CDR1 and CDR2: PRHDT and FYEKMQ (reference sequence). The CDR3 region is CASSSPLGEDSYEQCF. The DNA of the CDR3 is TGTGCCAGCAGCTCTCCCCTTGGGGAGGACTCCTACGAGCAGTGCTTC.

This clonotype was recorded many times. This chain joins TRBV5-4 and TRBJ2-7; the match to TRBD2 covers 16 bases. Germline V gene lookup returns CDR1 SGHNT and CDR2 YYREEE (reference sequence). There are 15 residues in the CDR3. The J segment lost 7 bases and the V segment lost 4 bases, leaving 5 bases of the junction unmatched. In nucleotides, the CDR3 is TGTGCCAGCAGCCCGGGACTAGCGGGAGGGAATGAGCAGTACTTC. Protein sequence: CASSPGLAGGNEQYF.